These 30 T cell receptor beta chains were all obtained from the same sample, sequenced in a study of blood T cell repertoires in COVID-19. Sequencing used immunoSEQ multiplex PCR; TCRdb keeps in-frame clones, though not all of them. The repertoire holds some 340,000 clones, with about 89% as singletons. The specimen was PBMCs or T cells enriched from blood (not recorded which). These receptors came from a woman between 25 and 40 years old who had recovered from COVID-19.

The CDR3 nucleotides read TGTGCCAGCAGCTTAAGCGGGACTAGCCCGGCAGATACGCAGTATTTT. Residues: CASSLSGTSPADTQYF. The rearrangement joins TRBV11-2 to TRBJ2-3; 9 bases are shared with TRBD2. This CDR3 has 16 residues. CDR1 and CDR2 from the germline V gene are SGHAT and FQNNGV. V gave up 2 bases and J gave up 4 bases; unmatched junction bases: 7. Full variable domain (remainder filled in from reference TRBV11-2 and TRBJ2-3): EAGVAQSPRYKIIEKRQSVAFWCNPISGHATLYWYQQILGQGPKLLIQFQNNGVVDDSQLPKDRFSAERLKGVDSTLKIQPAKLEDSAVYLCASSLSGTSPADTQYFGPGTRLTVL.

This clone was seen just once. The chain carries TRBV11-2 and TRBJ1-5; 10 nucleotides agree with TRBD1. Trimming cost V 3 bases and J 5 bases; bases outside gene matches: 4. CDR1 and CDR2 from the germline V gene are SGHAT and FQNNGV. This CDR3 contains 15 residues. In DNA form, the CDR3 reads TGTGCCAGCAGCTTGACAGGGGGCCGGTATCAGCCCCAGCATTTT. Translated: CASSLTGGRYQPQHF.

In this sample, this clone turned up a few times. The CDR3, as DNA: TGTGCCACCCTGGGGGCCCTAGCTAACTATGGCTACACCTTC. This encodes CATLGALANYGYTF. The chain has TRBV21-1 and TRBJ1-2; TRBD1, the table's D call, lacks a check against the DNA. TRBV21-1 is designated a pseudogene. The CDR3 length is 14 residues.

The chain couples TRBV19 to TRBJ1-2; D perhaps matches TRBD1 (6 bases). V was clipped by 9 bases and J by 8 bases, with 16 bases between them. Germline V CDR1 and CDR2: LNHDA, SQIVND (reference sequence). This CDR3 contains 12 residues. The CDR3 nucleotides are TGTGCCAGCCGGGACACCCTCCTGGGCTACACCTTC. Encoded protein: CASRDTLLGYTF.

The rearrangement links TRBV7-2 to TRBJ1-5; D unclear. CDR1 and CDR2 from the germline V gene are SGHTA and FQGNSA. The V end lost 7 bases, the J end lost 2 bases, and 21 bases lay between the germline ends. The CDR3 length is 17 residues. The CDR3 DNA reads TGTGCCAGCACCAGCTTAGGCGGAGGCGGGGGCAATCAGCCCCAGCATTTT. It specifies CASTSLGGGGGNQPQHF.

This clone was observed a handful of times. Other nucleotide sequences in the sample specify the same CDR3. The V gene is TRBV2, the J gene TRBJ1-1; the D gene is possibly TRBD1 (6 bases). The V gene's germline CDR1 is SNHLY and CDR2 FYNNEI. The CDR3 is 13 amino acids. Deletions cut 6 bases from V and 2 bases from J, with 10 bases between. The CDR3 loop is CASREQGNTEAFF. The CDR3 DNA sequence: TGTGCCAGCAGGGAACAGGGAAACACTGAAGCTTTCTTT.

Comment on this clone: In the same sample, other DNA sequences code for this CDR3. CDR3: CASSLDSYNSPLHF. As DNA, the CDR3 is TGTGCCAGCAGCCTCGACAGCTATAATTCACCCCTCCACTTT. J is TRBJ1-6 and V is TRBV7-9, with a tentative D call TRBD1 (5 bases). The CDR3 is made up of 14 amino acids. Trimming pared 5 bases from V and 3 bases from J, leaving 8 bases between. CDR1 is SEHNR, CDR2 FQNEAQ, per germline (reference sequence).

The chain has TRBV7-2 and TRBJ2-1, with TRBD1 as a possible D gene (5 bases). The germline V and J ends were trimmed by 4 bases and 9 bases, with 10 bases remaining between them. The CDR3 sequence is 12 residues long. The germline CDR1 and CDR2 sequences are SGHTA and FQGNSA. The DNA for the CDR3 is TGTGCCAGCAGCTCGCAGGGATCTGAGCAGTTCTTC. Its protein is CASSSQGSEQFF.

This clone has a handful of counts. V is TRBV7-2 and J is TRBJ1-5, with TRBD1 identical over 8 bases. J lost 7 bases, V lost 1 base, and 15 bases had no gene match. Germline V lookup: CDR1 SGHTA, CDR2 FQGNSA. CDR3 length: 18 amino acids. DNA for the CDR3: TGTGCCAGCAGCTTAGTTCTGTCGGCAGGGGGCAAGCGACAGCCCCAGCATTTT. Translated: CASSLVLSAGGKRQPQHF.

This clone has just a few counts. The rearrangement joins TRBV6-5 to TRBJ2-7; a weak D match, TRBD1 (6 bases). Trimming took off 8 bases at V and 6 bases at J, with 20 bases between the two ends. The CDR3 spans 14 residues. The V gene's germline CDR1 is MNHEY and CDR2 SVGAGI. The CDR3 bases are TGTGCCAGCGGCCCAGGGGCCTTTGCCTCCGAGCAGTACTTC. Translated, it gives CASGPGAFASEQYF.

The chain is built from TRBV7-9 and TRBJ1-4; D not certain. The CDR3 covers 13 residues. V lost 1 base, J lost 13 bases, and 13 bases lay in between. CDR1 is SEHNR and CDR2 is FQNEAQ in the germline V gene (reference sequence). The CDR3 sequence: CASSLVGYEGLFF. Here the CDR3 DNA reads TGTGCCAGCAGCTTAGTTGGATACGAGGGACTGTTTTTT.

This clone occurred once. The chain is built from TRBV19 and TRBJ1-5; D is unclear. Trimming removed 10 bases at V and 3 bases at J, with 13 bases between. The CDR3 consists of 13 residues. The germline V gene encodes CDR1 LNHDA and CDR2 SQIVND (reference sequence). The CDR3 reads CATSGGFNQPQHF. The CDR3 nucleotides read TGTGCCACCTCCGGCGGATTCAATCAGCCCCAGCATTTT.

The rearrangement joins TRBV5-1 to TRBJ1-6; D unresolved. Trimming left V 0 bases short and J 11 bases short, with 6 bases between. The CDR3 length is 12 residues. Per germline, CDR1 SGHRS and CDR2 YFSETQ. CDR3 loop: CASSLGEPPLHF. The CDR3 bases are TGCGCCAGCAGCTTGGGGGAGCCACCCCTCCACTTT.

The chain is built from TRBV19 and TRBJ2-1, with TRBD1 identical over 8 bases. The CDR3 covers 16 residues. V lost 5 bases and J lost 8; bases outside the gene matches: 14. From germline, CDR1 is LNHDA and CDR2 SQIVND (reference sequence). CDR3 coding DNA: TGTGCCAGTAGTCACCTGGGCGGGCAGGGGGCGGATGAGCAGTTCTTC. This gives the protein CASSHLGGQGADEQFF.

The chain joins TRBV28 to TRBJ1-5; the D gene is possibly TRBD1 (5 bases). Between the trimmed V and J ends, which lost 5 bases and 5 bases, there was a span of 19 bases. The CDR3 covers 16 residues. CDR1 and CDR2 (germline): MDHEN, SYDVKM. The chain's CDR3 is CASSPQEARRDQPQHF. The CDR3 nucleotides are TGTGCCAGCAGTCCACAGGAAGCTAGACGAGATCAGCCCCAGCATTTT.

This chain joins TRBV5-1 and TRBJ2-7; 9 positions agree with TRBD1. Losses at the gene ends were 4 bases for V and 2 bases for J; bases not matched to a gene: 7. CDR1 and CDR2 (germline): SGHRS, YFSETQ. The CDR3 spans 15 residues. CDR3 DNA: TGCGCCAGCAGCCCCGTAACAGGGGGCGCCTACGAGCAGTACTTC. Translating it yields CASSPVTGGAYEQYF.

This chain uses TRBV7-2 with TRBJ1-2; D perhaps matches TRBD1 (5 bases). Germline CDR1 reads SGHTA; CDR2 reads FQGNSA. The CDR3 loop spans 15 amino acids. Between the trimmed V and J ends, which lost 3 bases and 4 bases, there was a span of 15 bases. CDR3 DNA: TGTGCCAGCAGCTTTGGCGGGGCAGGGTCCTATGGCTACACCTTC. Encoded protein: CASSFGGAGSYGYTF.

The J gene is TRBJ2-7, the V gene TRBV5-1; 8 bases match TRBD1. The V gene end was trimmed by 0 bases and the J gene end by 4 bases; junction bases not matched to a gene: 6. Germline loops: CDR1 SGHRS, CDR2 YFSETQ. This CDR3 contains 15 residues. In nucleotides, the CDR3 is TGCGCCAGCAGCTTGGACTGGACAGGGCATTACGAGCAGTACTTC. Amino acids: CASSLDWTGHYEQYF.

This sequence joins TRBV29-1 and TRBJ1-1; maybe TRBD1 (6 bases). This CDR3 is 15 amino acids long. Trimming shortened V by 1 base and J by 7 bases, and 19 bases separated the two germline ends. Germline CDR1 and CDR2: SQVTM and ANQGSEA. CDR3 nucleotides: TGCAGCGTTGAAGGTATCAGCAGTTTAGGGGGTGAAGCTTTCTTT. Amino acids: CSVEGISSLGGEAFF.

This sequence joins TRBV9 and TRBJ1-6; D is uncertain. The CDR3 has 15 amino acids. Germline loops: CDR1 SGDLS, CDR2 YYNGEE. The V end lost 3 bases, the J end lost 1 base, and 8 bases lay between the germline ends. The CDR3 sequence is CASSARASYNSPLHF. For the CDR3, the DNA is TGTGCCAGCAGCGCGCGAGCTTCCTATAATTCACCCCTCCACTTT.

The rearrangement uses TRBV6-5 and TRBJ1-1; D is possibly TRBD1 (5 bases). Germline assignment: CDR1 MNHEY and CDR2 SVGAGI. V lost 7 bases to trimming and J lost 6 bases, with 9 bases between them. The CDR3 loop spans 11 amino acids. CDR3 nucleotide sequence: TGTGCCAGCATTCAGGGTTCTGAAGCTTTCTTT. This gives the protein CASIQGSEAFF.

CDR3 DNA sequence: TGCGCCAGCAGCCGGGACAGGGGCTCTGGAAACACCATATATTTT. This translates into CASSRDRGSGNTIYF. V gene TRBV4-3 combines with J gene TRBJ1-3; 10 bases are a match to TRBD1. CDR1 is LGHNA and CDR2 is YSLEER in the germline V gene. The ends lost 4 bases at V and 0 bases at J; junction bases unmatched: 0. CDR3 length: 15 amino acids.

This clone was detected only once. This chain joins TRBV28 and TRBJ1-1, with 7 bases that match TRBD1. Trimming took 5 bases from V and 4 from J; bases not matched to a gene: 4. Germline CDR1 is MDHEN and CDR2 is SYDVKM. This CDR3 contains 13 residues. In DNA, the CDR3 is TGTGCCAGCAGTATAGGGGGCCCCACTGAAGCTTTCTTT. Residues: CASSIGGPTEAFF.

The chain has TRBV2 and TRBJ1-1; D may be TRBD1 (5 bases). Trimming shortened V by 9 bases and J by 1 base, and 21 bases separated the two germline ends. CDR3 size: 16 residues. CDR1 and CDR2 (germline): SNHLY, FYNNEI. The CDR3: CASWVGGLVENTEAFF. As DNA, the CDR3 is TGTGCCAGTTGGGTTGGGGGACTAGTCGAGAACACTGAAGCTTTCTTT.

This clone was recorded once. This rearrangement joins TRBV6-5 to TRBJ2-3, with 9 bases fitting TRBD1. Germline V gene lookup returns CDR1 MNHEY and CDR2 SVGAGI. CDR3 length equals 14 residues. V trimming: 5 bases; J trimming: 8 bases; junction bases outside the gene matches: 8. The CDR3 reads CASSTGQGLGTQYF. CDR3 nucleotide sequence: TGTGCCAGCAGTACTGGACAGGGGTTAGGTACGCAGTATTTT.

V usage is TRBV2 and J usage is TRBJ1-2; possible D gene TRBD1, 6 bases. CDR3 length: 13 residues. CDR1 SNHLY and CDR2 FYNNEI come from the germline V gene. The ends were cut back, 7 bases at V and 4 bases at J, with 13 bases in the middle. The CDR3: CASIQSQGYGYTF. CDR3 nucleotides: TGTGCCAGCATCCAGTCACAGGGCTATGGCTACACCTTC.

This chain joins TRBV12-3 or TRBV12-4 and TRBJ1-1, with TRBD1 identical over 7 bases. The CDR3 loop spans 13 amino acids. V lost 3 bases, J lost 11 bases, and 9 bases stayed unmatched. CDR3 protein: CASSLGKGAAAFF. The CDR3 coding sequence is TGTGCCAGCAGTTTGGGGAAGGGGGCGGCGGCTTTCTTT.

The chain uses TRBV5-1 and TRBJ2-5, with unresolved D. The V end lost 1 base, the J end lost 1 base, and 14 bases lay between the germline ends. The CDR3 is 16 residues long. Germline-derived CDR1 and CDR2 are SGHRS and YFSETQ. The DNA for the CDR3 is TGCGCCAGCAGCTTGACAGTACAGTCGTCCCAAGAGACCCAGTACTTC. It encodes CASSLTVQSSQETQYF.

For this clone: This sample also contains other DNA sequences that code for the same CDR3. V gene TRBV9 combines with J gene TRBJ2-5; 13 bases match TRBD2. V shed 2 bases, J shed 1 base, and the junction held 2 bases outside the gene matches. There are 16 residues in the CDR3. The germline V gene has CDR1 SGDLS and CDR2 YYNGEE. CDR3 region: CASSVGLAGPQETQYF. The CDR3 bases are TGTGCCAGCAGCGTGGGACTAGCGGGGCCCCAAGAGACCCAGTACTTC.

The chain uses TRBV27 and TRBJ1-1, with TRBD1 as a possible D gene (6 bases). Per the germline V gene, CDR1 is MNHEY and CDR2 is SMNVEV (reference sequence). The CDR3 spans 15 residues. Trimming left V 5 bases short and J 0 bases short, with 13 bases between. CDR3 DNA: TGTGCCAGCAGTATGCTACAGGGCTTGAACACTGAAGCTTTCTTT. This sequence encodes CASSMLQGLNTEAFF.